These T cell receptor beta chains were read from a single sample in a study of response to subunit inactivated influenza vaccine. TCRdb re-derived calls from the RT-PCR reads in MiXCR, one entry per CDR3 protein. Of 600,000 to 700,000 distinct CDR3 sequences listed, 13% to 15% are singletons. The sample was PBMCs from blood, taken around 15 days before vaccination. Receptors originate from a man aged 45 to 65 who received an inactivated influenza vaccine. Both conserved end residues are part of each CDR3. A D gene is named only where the DNA matches it firmly. Only some rows state a clone size, as once, few, many or a class for expanded clones.

clone_size: -
v_call: TRBV20-1
j_call: TRBJ2-7
d_call: TRBD1
cdr3_aa: CSARDEQGTYEQYF
cdr3_nt: TGCAGTGCTAGAGATGAACAGGGGACCTACGAGCAGTACTTC

clone_size: few
v_call: TRBV11-1
j_call: TRBJ2-1
d_call: TRBD1
cdr3_aa: CASSLELGSWTGINEQFF
cdr3_nt: TGTGCCAGCAGCTTAGAACTTGGGTCCTGGACAGGGATCAATGAGCAGTTCTTC

clone_size: many
v_call: TRBV2
j_call: TRBJ2-5
d_call: -
cdr3_aa: CASSFDWETQYF
cdr3_nt: TGTGCCAGCAGTTTTGATTGGGAGACCCAGTACTTC

clone_size: -
v_call: TRBV4-1
j_call: TRBJ2-1
d_call: -
cdr3_aa: CASSQGWGYNEQFF
cdr3_nt: TGCGCCAGCAGCCAAGGTTGGGGCTACAATGAGCAGTTCTTC

clone_size: few
v_call: TRBV12-3/TRBV12-4
j_call: TRBJ2-1
d_call: TRBD2
cdr3_aa: CANSLSGRYNEQFF
cdr3_nt: TGTGCCAACTCCCTTAGCGGGAGATACAATGAGCAGTTCTTC

clone_size: few
v_call: TRBV27
j_call: TRBJ2-6
d_call: -
cdr3_aa: CASSLIRGGSGANVLTF
cdr3_nt: TGTGCCAGCAGTTTAATCCGGGGAGGCTCTGGGGCCAACGTCCTGACTTTC

clone_size: few
v_call: TRBV25-1
j_call: TRBJ2-7
d_call: -
cdr3_aa: CASSEMANGPDEQYF
cdr3_nt: TGTGCCAGCAGTGAAATGGCCAACGGGCCCGACGAGCAGTACTTC

clone_size: few
v_call: TRBV4-2
j_call: TRBJ2-5
d_call: -
cdr3_aa: CASSQDGEEGTQYF
cdr3_nt: TGTGCCAGCAGCCAAGATGGCGAAGAAGGGACCCAGTACTTC

clone_size: many
v_call: TRBV14
j_call: TRBJ2-1
d_call: -
cdr3_aa: CASSLHNEQFF
cdr3_nt: TGTGCCAGCAGCCTCCACAATGAGCAGTTCTTC

clone_size: few
v_call: TRBV14
j_call: TRBJ1-6
d_call: -
cdr3_aa: CASSQDSRGPLLSLHF
cdr3_nt: TGTGCCAGCAGCCAAGATTCTCGGGGGCCCCTTTTGTCCCTCCACTTT

clone_size: few
v_call: TRBV10-3
j_call: TRBJ2-3
d_call: TRBD1
cdr3_aa: CAITGGGTDTQYF
cdr3_nt: TGTGCCATCACAGGGGGCGGGACAGATACGCAGTATTTT

clone_size: -
v_call: TRBV11-2
j_call: TRBJ2-2
d_call: TRBD2
cdr3_aa: CASSVSSGTGELFF
cdr3_nt: TGTGCCAGCAGCGTCTCTAGCGGGACCGGGGAGCTGTTTTTT

clone_size: many
v_call: TRBV6-5
j_call: TRBJ1-4
d_call: -
cdr3_aa: CASSYGQGGMANEKLFF
cdr3_nt: TGTGCCAGCAGTTACGGGCAGGGAGGAATGGCTAATGAAAAACTGTTTTTT

clone_size: many
v_call: TRBV3-1
j_call: TRBJ2-1
d_call: TRBD1
cdr3_aa: CASSQAGTGNEQFF
cdr3_nt: TGTGCCAGCAGCCAAGCCGGGACAGGCAATGAGCAGTTCTTC

clone_size: -
v_call: TRBV6-2/TRBV6-3
j_call: TRBJ2-5
d_call: -
cdr3_aa: CASSYPPAGAKETQYF
cdr3_nt: TGTGCCAGCAGTTACCCACCCGCGGGGGCTAAAGAGACCCAGTACTTC

clone_size: few
v_call: TRBV12-3/TRBV12-4
j_call: TRBJ2-7
d_call: -
cdr3_aa: CASSSPLGGGITPYEQYF
cdr3_nt: TGTGCCAGCAGTTCCCCCCTCGGCGGGGGCATTACTCCCTACGAGCAGTACTTC

clone_size: few
v_call: TRBV3-1
j_call: TRBJ2-2
d_call: -
cdr3_aa: CASSPFDRPIGELFF
cdr3_nt: TGTGCCAGCAGCCCGTTTGACCGTCCTATCGGGGAGCTGTTTTTT

clone_size: many
v_call: TRBV7-8
j_call: TRBJ2-1
d_call: TRBD1
cdr3_aa: CASSRRQGDISYNEQFF
cdr3_nt: TGTGCCAGCAGCCGCCGACAGGGGGATATTTCCTACAATGAGCAGTTCTTC

clone_size: few
v_call: TRBV19
j_call: TRBJ2-1
d_call: TRBD2
cdr3_aa: CASSISLAGGHEQFF
cdr3_nt: TGTGCCAGTAGTATAAGCCTAGCGGGAGGTCATGAGCAGTTCTTC

clone_size: -
v_call: TRBV2
j_call: TRBJ2-2
d_call: -
cdr3_aa: CASRVGTNTGELFF
cdr3_nt: TGTGCCAGCAGGGTGGGAACGAACACCGGGGAGCTGTTTTTT

clone_size: few
v_call: TRBV7-9
j_call: TRBJ2-7
d_call: -
cdr3_aa: CASSFDTTVYEQYF
cdr3_nt: TGTGCCAGCAGCTTTGACACCACAGTATACGAGCAGTACTTC

clone_size: -
v_call: TRBV5-1
j_call: TRBJ2-7
d_call: -
cdr3_aa: CASSWATGDEQYF
cdr3_nt: TGCGCCAGCAGCTGGGCGACAGGTGACGAGCAGTACTTC

clone_size: many
v_call: TRBV4-1
j_call: TRBJ2-7
d_call: TRBD2
cdr3_aa: CASSQDWSGGAIEQYF
cdr3_nt: TGCGCCAGCAGCCAAGATTGGAGCGGGGGGGCCATTGAGCAGTACTTC

clone_size: few
v_call: TRBV11-3
j_call: TRBJ1-1
d_call: -
cdr3_aa: CASSLGGGTTEAFF
cdr3_nt: TGTGCCAGCAGCTTAGGAGGGGGGACCACTGAAGCTTTCTTT

clone_size: many
v_call: TRBV6-2/TRBV6-3
j_call: TRBJ2-7
d_call: TRBD2
cdr3_aa: CASRPGLSTLKLPGEQYF
cdr3_nt: TGTGCCAGCCGTCCGGGACTATCAACCTTAAAACTACCGGGTGAGCAGTACTTC

clone_size: -
v_call: TRBV6-2/TRBV6-3
j_call: TRBJ2-5
d_call: -
cdr3_aa: CASQVLAVETQYF
cdr3_nt: TGTGCCAGCCAGGTGTTAGCGGTGGAGACCCAGTACTTC

clone_size: many
v_call: TRBV20-1
j_call: TRBJ2-2
d_call: -
cdr3_aa: CSAREQTGNTGELFF
cdr3_nt: TGCAGTGCTAGAGAACAGACAGGAAACACCGGGGAGCTGTTTTTT

clone_size: few
v_call: TRBV12-3/TRBV12-4
j_call: TRBJ1-5
d_call: -
cdr3_aa: CASSRGTPLRNQPQHF
cdr3_nt: TGTGCCAGCAGTCGCGGGACACCTCTTCGCAATCAGCCCCAGCATTTT

clone_size: many
v_call: TRBV24-1
j_call: TRBJ2-2
d_call: TRBD2
cdr3_aa: CATSARTPGLAGELAGELFF
cdr3_nt: TGTGCCACCAGTGCCAGAACCCCGGGCCTAGCGGGAGAACTTGCCGGGGAGCTGTTTTTT

clone_size: -
v_call: TRBV10-3
j_call: TRBJ2-3
d_call: TRBD2
cdr3_aa: CAISELGGRATDTQYF
cdr3_nt: TGTGCCATCAGTGAGTTGGGCGGGAGGGCCACAGATACGCAGTATTTT

clone_size: few
v_call: TRBV5-1
j_call: TRBJ2-1
d_call: TRBD1
cdr3_aa: CASSWTGRGATEQFF
cdr3_nt: TGCGCCAGCAGCTGGACAGGGAGAGGGGCCACTGAGCAGTTCTTC

clone_size: few
v_call: TRBV7-9
j_call: TRBJ1-6
d_call: TRBD1
cdr3_aa: CATGTGFNSPLHF
cdr3_nt: TGTGCCACCGGGACAGGGTTTAATTCACCCCTCCACTTT

clone_size: once
v_call: TRBV28
j_call: TRBJ2-1
d_call: TRBD2
cdr3_aa: CASSLLGLAGSSYNEQFF
cdr3_nt: TGTGCCAGCAGTTTATTGGGACTAGCGGGATCGTCCTACAATGAGCAGTTCTTC

clone_size: -
v_call: TRBV30
j_call: TRBJ2-7
d_call: TRBD2
cdr3_aa: CACSGTSIPYEQYF
cdr3_nt: TGTGCCTGTAGCGGGACTAGCATCCCCTACGAGCAGTACTTC

clone_size: -
v_call: TRBV10-3
j_call: TRBJ2-5
d_call: TRBD2
cdr3_aa: CAISGTSGSQETQYF
cdr3_nt: TGTGCCATCAGTGGGACTAGCGGGAGTCAAGAGACCCAGTACTTC

clone_size: many
v_call: TRBV29-1
j_call: TRBJ2-7
d_call: TRBD1
cdr3_aa: CSVTGTGSYEQYF
cdr3_nt: TGCAGCGTTACCGGGACAGGTTCCTACGAGCAGTACTTC

clone_size: -
v_call: TRBV3-1
j_call: TRBJ2-1
d_call: -
cdr3_aa: CASSREREQFF
cdr3_nt: TGTGCCAGCAGCCGAGAAAGGGAGCAGTTCTTC

clone_size: many
v_call: TRBV7-2
j_call: TRBJ1-1
d_call: -
cdr3_aa: CASSLAWSLNTEAFF
cdr3_nt: TGTGCCAGCAGCTTAGCGTGGAGTTTGAACACTGAAGCTTTCTTT

clone_size: -
v_call: TRBV20-1
j_call: TRBJ2-5
d_call: -
cdr3_aa: CSGGSVQETQYF
cdr3_nt: TGCAGTGGGGGCAGCGTCCAAGAGACCCAGTACTTC

clone_size: few
v_call: TRBV7-2
j_call: TRBJ2-1
d_call: -
cdr3_aa: CASSSQGPSGSNEQFF
cdr3_nt: TGTGCCAGCAGCTCGCAGGGGCCCTCAGGATCCAATGAGCAGTTCTTC

clone_size: few
v_call: TRBV30
j_call: TRBJ2-2
d_call: TRBD1
cdr3_aa: CAWRVMGRGPPGELFF
cdr3_nt: TGTGCCTGGAGGGTTATGGGCAGGGGGCCCCCCGGGGAGCTGTTTTTT

clone_size: -
v_call: TRBV27
j_call: TRBJ1-1
d_call: -
cdr3_aa: CASSLLGGGQHTEAFF
cdr3_nt: TGTGCCAGCAGTTTATTGGGTGGGGGGCAACATACTGAAGCTTTCTTT

clone_size: few
v_call: TRBV4-2
j_call: TRBJ2-4
d_call: TRBD1
cdr3_aa: CASSQDVRTGLIQYF
cdr3_nt: TGTGCCAGCAGCCAAGATGTCAGGACAGGGTTAATTCAGTACTTC

clone_size: -
v_call: TRBV5-1
j_call: TRBJ2-1
d_call: TRBD1
cdr3_aa: CASSSDRENEQFF
cdr3_nt: TGCGCCAGCAGCTCGGACAGGGAGAATGAGCAGTTCTTC

clone_size: many
v_call: TRBV5-1
j_call: TRBJ2-1
d_call: -
cdr3_aa: CASSPPQGGEQFF
cdr3_nt: TGCGCCAGCAGCCCTCCCCAGGGGGGTGAGCAGTTCTTC

clone_size: few
v_call: TRBV24-1
j_call: TRBJ2-7
d_call: TRBD1
cdr3_aa: CATSDTGTDEQYF
cdr3_nt: TGTGCCACCAGTGATACCGGGACAGACGAGCAGTACTTC

clone_size: many
v_call: TRBV6-1
j_call: TRBJ2-3
d_call: TRBD1
cdr3_aa: CASKYRGTDTQYF
cdr3_nt: TGTGCCAGCAAATACAGGGGAACAGATACGCAGTATTTT

clone_size: few
v_call: TRBV28
j_call: TRBJ2-2
d_call: -
cdr3_aa: CAILPGANTGELFF
cdr3_nt: TGTGCCATCCTACCGGGCGCGAACACCGGGGAGCTGTTTTTT

clone_size: -
v_call: TRBV21-1
j_call: TRBJ2-7
d_call: -
cdr3_aa: CASSKGKRGGYREQYF
cdr3_nt: TGTGCCAGCAGCAAAGGCAAGAGGGGAGGTTATCGGGAGCAGTACTTC

clone_size: few
v_call: TRBV12-3/TRBV12-4
j_call: TRBJ2-1
d_call: TRBD2
cdr3_aa: CASSAGTSAFYEQFF
cdr3_nt: TGTGCCAGCAGCGCGGGGACTAGCGCCTTTTATGAGCAGTTCTTC

clone_size: few
v_call: TRBV7-8
j_call: TRBJ2-6
d_call: -
cdr3_aa: CASSLAGVFSGANVLTF
cdr3_nt: TGTGCCAGCAGCTTAGCAGGGGTGTTCTCTGGGGCCAACGTCCTGACTTTC